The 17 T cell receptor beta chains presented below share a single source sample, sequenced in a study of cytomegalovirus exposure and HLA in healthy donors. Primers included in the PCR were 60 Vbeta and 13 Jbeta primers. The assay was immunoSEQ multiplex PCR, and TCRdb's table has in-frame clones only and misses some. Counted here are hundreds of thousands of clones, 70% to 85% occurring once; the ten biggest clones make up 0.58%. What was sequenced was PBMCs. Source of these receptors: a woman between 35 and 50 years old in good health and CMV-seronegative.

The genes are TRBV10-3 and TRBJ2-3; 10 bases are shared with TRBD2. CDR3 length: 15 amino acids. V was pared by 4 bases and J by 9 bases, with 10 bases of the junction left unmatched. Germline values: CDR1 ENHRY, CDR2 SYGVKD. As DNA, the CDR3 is TGTGCCATCAGTGGGCCCCTTATAGCGGGGGGCACGCAGTATTTT. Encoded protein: CAISGPLIAGGTQYF.

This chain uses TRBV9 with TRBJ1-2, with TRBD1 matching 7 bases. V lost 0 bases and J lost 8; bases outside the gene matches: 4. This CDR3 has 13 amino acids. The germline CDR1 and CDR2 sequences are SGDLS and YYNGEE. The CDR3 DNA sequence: TGTGCCAGCAGCGTAGATGGACAGGTCGGCTACACCTTC. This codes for CASSVDGQVGYTF.

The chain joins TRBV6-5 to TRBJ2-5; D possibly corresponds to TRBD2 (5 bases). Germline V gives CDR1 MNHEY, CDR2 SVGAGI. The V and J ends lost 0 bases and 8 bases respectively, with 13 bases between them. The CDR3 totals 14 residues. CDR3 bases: TGTGCCAGCAGTTACTCGGAGCCGAGCGGAACCCAGTACTTC. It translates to CASSYSEPSGTQYF.

This CDR3 reads CASSDQYNSPLHF. The DNA of the CDR3 is TGCGCCAGCAGTGATCAGTATAATTCACCCCTCCACTTT. The gene calls are TRBV5-1 and TRBJ1-6; unclear D gene. This CDR3 is 13 amino acids long. CDR1 SGHRS and CDR2 YFSETQ come from the germline V gene. The V and J ends lost 5 bases and 4 bases respectively, with 7 bases between them.

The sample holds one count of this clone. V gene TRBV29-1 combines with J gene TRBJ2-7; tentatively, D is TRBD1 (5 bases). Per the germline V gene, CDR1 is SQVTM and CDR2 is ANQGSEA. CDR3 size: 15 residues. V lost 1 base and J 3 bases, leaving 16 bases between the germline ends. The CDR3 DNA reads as TGCAGCGTTGAAGCCGCCAGGGCTTCGGACTACGAGCAGTACTTC. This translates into CSVEAARASDYEQYF.

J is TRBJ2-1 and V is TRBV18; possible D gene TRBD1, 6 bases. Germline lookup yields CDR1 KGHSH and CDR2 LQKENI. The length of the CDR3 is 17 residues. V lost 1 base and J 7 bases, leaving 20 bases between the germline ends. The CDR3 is CASSPLTGRVGQNEQFF. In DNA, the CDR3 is TGTGCCAGCTCACCACTCACGGGTCGGGTAGGACAGAATGAGCAGTTCTTC.

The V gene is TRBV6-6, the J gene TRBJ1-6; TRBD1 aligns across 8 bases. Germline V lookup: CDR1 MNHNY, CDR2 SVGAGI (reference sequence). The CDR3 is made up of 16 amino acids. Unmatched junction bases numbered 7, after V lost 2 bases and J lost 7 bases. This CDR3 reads CASSYRMTGDNSPLHF. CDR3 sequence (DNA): TGTGCCAGCAGTTACCGAATGACAGGGGACAATTCACCCCTCCACTTT.

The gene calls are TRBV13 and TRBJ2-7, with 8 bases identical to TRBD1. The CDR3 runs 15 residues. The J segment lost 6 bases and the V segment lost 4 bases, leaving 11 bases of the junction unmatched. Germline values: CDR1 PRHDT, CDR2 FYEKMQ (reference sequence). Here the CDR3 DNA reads TGTGCCAGCAGCTCCGGACCGGGACAGGTTCGCGAGCAGTACTTC. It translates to CASSSGPGQVREQYF.

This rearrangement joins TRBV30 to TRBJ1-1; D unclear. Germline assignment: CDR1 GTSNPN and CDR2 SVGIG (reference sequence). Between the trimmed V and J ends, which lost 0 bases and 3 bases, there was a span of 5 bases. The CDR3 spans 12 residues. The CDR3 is CAWSVADTEAFF. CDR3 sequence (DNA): TGTGCCTGGAGTGTAGCGGACACTGAAGCTTTCTTT.

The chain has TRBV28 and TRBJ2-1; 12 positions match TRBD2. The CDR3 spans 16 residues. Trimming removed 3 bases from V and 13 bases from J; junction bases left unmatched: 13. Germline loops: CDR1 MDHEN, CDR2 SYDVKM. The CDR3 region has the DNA TGTGCCAGCAGTTTGACGACTAGCGGGGGTTCCAGGGATCAGTTCTTC. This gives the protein CASSLTTSGGSRDQFF.

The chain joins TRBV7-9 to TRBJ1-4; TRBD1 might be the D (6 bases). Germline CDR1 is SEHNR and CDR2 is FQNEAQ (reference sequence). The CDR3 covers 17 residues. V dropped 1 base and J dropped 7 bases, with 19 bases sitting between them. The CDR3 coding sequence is TGTGCCAGCAGCTTAGTGCCCTCCGGGGGGGCTGGTGAAAAACTGTTTTTT. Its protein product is CASSLVPSGGAGEKLFF.

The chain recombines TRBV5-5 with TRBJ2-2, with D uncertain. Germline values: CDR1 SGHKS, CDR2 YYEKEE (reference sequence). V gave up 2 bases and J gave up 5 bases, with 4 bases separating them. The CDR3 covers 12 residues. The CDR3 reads CASSFPTGELFF. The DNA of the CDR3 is TGTGCCAGCAGCTTTCCAACCGGGGAGCTGTTTTTT.

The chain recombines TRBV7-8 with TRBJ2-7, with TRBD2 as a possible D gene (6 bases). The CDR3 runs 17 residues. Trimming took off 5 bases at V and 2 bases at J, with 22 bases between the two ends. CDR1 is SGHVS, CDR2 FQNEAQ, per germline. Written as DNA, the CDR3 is TGTGCCAGCAGCACAAGATTCGGGACTGCTCCCCCCTACGAGCAGTACTTC. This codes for CASSTRFGTAPPYEQYF.

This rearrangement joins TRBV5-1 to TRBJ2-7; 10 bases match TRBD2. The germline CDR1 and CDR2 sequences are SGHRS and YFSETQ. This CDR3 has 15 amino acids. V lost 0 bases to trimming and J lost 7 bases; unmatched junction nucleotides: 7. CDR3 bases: TGCGCCAGCAGCTTGGAACCAGCGGGGGGGCCGGAGCAGTACTTC. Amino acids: CASSLEPAGGPEQYF.

In nucleotides, the CDR3 is TGTGCCAGCAGTTCAGATACAGGGGTTGAGCAGTTCTTC. It translates to CASSSDTGVEQFF. J is TRBJ2-1 and V is TRBV6-5; 7 bases map to TRBD1. V gave up 4 bases and J gave up 9 bases; unmatched junction bases: 6. The CDR3 loop spans 13 amino acids. CDR1 is MNHEY, CDR2 SVGAGI, per germline.

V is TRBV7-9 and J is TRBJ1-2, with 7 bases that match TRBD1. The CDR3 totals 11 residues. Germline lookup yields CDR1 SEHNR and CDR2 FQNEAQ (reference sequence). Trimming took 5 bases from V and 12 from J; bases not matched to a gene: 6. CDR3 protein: CASSPTGEDTF. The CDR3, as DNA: TGTGCCAGCAGCCCTACAGGGGAGGACACCTTC.

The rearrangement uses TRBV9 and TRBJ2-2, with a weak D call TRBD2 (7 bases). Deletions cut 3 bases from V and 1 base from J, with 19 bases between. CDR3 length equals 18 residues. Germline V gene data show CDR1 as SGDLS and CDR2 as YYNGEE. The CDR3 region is CASSAKAGGPRNTGELFF. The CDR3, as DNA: TGTGCCAGCAGCGCTAAAGCCGGGGGGCCCCGGAACACCGGGGAGCTGTTTTTT.